Here is one T cell receptor (beta chain) with its context. Its specificity is not known. This sample was taken from a study of CXCR3-negative and CXCR3-positive naive CD8 T cells. Whole-study results and caveats: Naive CXCR3-negative and CXCR3-positive cells had similar TRBV-TRBJ usage; memory differed.

A CD45RO-CCR7+CD27+CD95- profile was what naive CD8+ T cells displayed. Germline V gene data show CDR1 as SGDLS and CDR2 as YYNGEE. CDR3 size: 15 residues. The TRB cDNA libraries were prepared by 5' RACE with UMI labels. Using the 5' RACE reads, TCRdb records one entry per CDR3 protein without DNA. In all, the sample yields 46,000 or so distinct CDR3 sequences. The material sequenced was naive CXCR3- CD8+ T cells from blood. Subset noted: CD45RO-CCR7+CD27+CD95- naive CD8+ T cells lacking CXCR3 (TNR3-). This TCR was recovered from a human donor in good health. Some clones in this sample may be carry-over from other donors' samples. The V and J genes are TRBV9 and TRBJ1-6. The CDR3 loop is CASSVDGRMNSPLHF.